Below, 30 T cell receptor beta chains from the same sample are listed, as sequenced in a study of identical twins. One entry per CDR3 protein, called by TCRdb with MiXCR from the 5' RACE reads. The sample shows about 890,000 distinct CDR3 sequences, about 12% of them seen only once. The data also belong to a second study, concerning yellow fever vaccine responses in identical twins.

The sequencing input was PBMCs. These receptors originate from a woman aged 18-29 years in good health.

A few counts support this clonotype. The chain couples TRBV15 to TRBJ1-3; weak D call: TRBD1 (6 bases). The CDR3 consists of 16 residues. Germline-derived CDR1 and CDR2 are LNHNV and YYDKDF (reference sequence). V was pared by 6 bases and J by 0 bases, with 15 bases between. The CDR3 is CATSRTVGYSGNTIYF. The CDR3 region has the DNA TGTGCCACCAGTAGGACAGTCGGGTACTCTGGAAACACCATATATTTT.

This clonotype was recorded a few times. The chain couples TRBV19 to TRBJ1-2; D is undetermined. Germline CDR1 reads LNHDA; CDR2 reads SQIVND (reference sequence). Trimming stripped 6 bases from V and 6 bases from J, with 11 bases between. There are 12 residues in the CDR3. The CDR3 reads CASSSRLDGYTF. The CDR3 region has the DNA TGTGCCAGTAGCTCTAGACTGGATGGCTACACCTTC.

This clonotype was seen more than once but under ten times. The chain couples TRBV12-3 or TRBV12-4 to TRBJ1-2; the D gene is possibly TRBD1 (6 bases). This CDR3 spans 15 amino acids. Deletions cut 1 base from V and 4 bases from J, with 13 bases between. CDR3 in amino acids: CASSLGTGSIYGYTF. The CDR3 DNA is TGTGCCAGCAGTTTAGGAACAGGGAGTATCTATGGCTACACCTTC.

The CDR3 DNA is TGTGCCAGCAGCTACCCTCCAGCGGCGAACACCGGGGAGCTGTTTTTT. This encodes CASSYPPAANTGELFF. The chain employs TRBV7-9 and TRBJ2-2; the D gene is possibly TRBD2 (5 bases). Looked up from germline, CDR1 is SEHNR and CDR2 is FQNEAQ (reference sequence). Trimming left V 4 bases short and J 0 bases short, with 12 bases between. The CDR3 runs to 16 residues.

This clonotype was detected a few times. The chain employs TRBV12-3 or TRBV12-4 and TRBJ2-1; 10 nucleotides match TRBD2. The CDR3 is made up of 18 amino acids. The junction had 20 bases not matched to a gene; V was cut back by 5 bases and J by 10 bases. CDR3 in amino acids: CASSTGVAGGSIRREQFF. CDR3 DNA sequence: TGTGCCAGCAGTACCGGGGTAGCGGGGGGTTCAATTCGACGAGAGCAGTTCTTC.

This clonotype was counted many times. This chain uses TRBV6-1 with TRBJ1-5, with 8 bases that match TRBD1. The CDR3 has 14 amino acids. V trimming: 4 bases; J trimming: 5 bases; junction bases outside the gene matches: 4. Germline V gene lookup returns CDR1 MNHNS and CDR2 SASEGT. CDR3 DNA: TGTGCCAGCAGTGTTCTACAGGGGGATCAGCCCCAGCATTTT. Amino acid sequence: CASSVLQGDQPQHF.

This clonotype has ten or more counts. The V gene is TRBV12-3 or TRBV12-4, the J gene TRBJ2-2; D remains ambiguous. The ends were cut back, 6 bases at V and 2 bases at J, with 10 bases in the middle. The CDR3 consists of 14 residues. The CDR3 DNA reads TGTGCCAGCAGCCCCCTAATAAACACCGGGGAGCTGTTTTTT. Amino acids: CASSPLINTGELFF.

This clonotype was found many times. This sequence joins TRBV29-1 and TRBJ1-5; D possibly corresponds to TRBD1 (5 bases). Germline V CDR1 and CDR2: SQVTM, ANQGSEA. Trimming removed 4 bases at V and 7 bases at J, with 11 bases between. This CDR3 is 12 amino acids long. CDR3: CSVAGTGQPQHF. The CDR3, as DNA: TGCAGCGTTGCTGGGACGGGGCAGCCCCAGCATTTT. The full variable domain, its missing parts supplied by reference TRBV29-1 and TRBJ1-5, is SAVISQKPSRDICQRGTSLTIQCQVDSQVTMMFWYRQQPGQSLTLIATANQGSEATYESGFVIDKFPISRPNLTFSTLTVSNMSPEDSSIYLCSVAGTGQPQHFGDGTRLSIL.

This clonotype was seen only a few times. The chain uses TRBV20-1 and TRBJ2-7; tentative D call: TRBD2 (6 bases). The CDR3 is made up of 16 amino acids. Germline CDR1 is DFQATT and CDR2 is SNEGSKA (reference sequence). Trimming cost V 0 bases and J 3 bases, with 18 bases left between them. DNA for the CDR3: TGCAGTGCTAGAGATCAAAGGTATGCGGGGCGCTACGAGCAGTACGTC. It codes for CSARDQRYAGRYEQYV.

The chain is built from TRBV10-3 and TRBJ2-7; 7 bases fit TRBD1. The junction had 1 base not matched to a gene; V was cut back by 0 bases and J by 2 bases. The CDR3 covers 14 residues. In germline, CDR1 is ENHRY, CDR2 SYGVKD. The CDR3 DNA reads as TGTGCCATCAGTGAGTCGACAGGGACCTACGAGCAGTACGTC. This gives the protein CAISESTGTYEQYV.

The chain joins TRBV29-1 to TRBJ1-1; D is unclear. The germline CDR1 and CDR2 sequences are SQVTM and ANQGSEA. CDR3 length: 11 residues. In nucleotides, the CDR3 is TGCACCACTGCGGCTGAGGTTGAAGCTTTCTTT. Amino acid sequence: CTTAAEVEAFF.

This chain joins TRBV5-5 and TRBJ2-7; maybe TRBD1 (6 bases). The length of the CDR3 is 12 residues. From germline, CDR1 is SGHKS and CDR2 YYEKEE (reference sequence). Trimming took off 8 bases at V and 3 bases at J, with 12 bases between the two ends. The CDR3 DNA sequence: TGTGCCAGGAGCGAGGGGGTCTACGAGCAGTACTTC. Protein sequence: CARSEGVYEQYF.

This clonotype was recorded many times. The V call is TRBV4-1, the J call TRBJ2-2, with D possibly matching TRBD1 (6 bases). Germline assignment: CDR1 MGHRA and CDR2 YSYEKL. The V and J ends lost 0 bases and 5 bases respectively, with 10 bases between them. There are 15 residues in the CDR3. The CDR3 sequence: CASSQEEGVTGELFF. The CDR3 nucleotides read TGCGCCAGCAGCCAAGAAGAGGGGGTTACCGGGGAGCTGTTTTTT.

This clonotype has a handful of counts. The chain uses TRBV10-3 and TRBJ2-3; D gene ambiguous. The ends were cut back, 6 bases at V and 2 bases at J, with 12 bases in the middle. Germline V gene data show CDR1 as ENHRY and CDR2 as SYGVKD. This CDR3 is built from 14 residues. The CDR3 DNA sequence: TGTGCCATCAGAGGAGTCTCTATCACAGATACGCAGTATTTT. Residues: CAIRGVSITDTQYF.

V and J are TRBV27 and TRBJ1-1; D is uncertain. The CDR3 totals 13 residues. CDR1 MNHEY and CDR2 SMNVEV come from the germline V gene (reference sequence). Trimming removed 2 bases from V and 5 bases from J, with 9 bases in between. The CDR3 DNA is TGTGCCAGCAGTTTACACGTGGGAACTGAAGCTTTCTTT. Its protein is CASSLHVGTEAFF.

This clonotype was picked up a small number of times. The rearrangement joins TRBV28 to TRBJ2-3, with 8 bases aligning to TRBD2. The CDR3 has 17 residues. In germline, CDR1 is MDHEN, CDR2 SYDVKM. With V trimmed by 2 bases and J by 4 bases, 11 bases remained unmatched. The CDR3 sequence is CASSLVGREGRADTQYF. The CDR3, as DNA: TGTGCCAGCAGTTTAGTTGGACGGGAGGGCCGCGCAGATACGCAGTATTTT.

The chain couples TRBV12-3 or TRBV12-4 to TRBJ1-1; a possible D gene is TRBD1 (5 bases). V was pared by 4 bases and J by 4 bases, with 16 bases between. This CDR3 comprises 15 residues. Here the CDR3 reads CASSSGRGEGTEAFF. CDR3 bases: TGTGCCAGCAGTTCCGGCCGAGGGGAGGGCACTGAAGCTTTCTTT.

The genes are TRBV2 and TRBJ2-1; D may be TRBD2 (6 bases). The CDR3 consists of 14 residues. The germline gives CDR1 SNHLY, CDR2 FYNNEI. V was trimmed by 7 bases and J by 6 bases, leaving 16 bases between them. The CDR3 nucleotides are TGTGCCAGCAAAATAACGGGAGTGGTCAATGAGCAGTTCTTC. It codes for CASKITGVVNEQFF.

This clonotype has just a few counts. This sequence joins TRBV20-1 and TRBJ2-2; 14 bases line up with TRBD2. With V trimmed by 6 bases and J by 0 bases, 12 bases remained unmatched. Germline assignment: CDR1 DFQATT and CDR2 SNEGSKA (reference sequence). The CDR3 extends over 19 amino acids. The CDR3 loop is CSAVIPPGLAGANTGELFF. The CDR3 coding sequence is TGCAGTGCCGTGATTCCCCCGGGACTAGCGGGGGCGAACACCGGGGAGCTGTTTTTT.

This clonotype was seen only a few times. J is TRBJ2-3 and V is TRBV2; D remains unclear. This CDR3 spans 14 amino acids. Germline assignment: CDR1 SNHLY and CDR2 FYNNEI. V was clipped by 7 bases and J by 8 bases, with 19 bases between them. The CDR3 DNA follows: TGTGCCAGCACCAATACCTCTTGGAGAGGTACGCAGTATTTT. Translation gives CASTNTSWRGTQYF.

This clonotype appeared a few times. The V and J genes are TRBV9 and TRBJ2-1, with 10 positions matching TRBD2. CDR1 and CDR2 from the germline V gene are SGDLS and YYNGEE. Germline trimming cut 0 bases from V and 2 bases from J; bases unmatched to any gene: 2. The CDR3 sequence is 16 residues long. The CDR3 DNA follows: TGTGCCAGCAGCGTAGCTACTAGCGGGACCTACAATGAGCAGTTCTTC. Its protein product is CASSVATSGTYNEQFF.

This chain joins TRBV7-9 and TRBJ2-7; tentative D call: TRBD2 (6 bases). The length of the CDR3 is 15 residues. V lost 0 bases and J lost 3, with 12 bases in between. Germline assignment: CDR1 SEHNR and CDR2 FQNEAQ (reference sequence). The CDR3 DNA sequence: TGTGCCAGCAGCTTAGCACCGGGGGACGGCTACGAGCAGTACTTC. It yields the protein CASSLAPGDGYEQYF.

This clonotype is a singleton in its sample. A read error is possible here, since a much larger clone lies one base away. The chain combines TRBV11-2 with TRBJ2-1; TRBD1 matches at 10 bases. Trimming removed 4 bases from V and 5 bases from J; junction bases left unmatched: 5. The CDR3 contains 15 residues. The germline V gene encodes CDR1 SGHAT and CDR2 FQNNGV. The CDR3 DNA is TGTGCCAGCAGCTACGCCGGGACAGGGGACAATGAGCAGTTCTTC. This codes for CASSYAGTGDNEQFF.

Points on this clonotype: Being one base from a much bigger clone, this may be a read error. The chain's CDR3 is CCATLTGYGANTGELFF. Written as DNA, the CDR3 is TGCTGTGCTACCCTGACAGGGTACGGGGCCAACACCGGGGAGCTGTTTTTT. The chain has TRBV20-1 and TRBJ2-2; TRBD1 agrees at 7 bases. The CDR3 extends over 17 amino acids. Germline CDR1 DFQATT, CDR2 SNEGSKA (reference sequence).

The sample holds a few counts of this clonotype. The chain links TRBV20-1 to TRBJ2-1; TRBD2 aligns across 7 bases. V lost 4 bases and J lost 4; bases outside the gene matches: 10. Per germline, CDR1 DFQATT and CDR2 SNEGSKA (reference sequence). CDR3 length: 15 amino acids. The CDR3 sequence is CSATALGGEYNEQFF. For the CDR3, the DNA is TGCAGTGCTACAGCGCTTGGGGGGGAATACAATGAGCAGTTCTTC.

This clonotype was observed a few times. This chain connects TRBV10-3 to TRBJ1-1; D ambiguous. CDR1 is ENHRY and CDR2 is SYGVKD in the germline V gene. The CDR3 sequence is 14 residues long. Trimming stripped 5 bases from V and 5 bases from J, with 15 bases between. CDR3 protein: CAISKREGGTEAFF. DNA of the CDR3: TGTGCCATCAGTAAGCGGGAGGGCGGGACTGAAGCTTTCTTT.

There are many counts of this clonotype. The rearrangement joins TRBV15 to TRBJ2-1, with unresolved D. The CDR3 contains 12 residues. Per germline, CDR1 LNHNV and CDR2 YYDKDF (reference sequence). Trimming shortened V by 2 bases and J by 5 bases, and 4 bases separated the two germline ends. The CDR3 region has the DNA TGTGCCACCAGCAGACAGGACAATGAGCAGTTCTTC. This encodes CATSRQDNEQFF. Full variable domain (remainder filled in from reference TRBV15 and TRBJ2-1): DAMVIQNPRYQVTQFGKPVTLSCSQTLNHNVMYWYQQKSSQAPKLLFHYYDKDFNNEADTPDNFQSRRPNTSFCFLDIRSPGLGDTAMYLCATSRQDNEQFFGPGTRLTVL.

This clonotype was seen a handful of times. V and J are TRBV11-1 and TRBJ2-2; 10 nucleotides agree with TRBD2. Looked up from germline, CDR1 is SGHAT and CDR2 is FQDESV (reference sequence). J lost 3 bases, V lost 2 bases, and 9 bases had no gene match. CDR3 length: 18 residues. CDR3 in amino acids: CASSLRNLAGGHTGELFF. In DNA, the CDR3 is TGTGCCAGCAGCTTACGAAACTTAGCGGGGGGCCACACCGGGGAGCTGTTTTTT.

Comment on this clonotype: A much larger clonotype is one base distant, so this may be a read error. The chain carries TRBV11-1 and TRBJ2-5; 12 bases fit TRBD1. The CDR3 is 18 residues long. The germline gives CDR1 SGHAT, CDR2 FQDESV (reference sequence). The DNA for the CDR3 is TGTACCAGCAGTCTCTCCCTGGTGGGACAGGGGGCTGAAGAGACCCAGTACTTC. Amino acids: CTSSLSLVGQGAEETQYF.

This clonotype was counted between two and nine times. The CDR3 region has the DNA TGCGCCAGCAGCCAAGTGGAAAGGCCTGAAGCTTTCTTT. This gives the protein CASSQVERPEAFF. J is TRBJ1-1 and V is TRBV4-1, with D unclear. Trimming stripped 1 base from V and 6 bases from J, with 9 bases between. There are 13 residues in the CDR3. Looked up from germline, CDR1 is MGHRA and CDR2 is YSYEKL.